This T cell receptor beta chain was captured by sequencing in a study of cytomegalovirus exposure and HLA in healthy donors. The PCR ran on 60 Vbeta and 13 Jbeta primers. Assay: immunoSEQ multiplex PCR; the TCRdb copy retains only in-frame clones and omits some. The table lists 100,000 to 150,000 clones, around 82% of them singletons. Donors counted as nominally healthy when sampled, yet unrecorded immune exposures were likely. V shed 5 bases and J shed 8 bases, with 12 bases lying between them. The germline V gene encodes CDR1 DFQATT and CDR2 SNEGSKA (reference sequence). CDR3 size: 11 residues. The TCR comes from a female donor in good health and CMV-seronegative. The J gene is TRBJ1-2, the V gene TRBV20-1; D is unresolved. Sequenced: PBMCs. The chain's CDR3 is CSAAPQVGYTF. The CDR3 DNA sequence: TGCAGTGCTGCCCCCCAGGTCGGCTACACCTTC.